Following are 15 T cell receptor beta chains from one sample sequenced in a study of tumor and adjacent non-tumor tissue in lung cancer. No cell sorting was done before RNA was extracted from the tissue. Distant lung tissue was collected more than 3 cm away from the tumor edge. The library came from three nested PCR rounds adapted from ARM-PCR protocols. TCRdb reprocessed the multiplex PCR reads via MiXCR and lists one record per CDR3 protein. The sample holds under 80,000 distinct CDR3 sequences; about 77% are singletons and the top ten take 40% to 55%. The source material was distant non-tumor lung tissue. Receptors originate from a man aged 55 to 70 with non-small cell lung cancer.

On this clonotype: Because it lacks the conserved phenylalanine or tryptophan at the end, this CDR3 is likely a read error. Because the CDR3's place on the DNA is in doubt, the DNA is left out and the CDR3 is given as listed by TCRdb. The rearrangement links TRBV5-1 to TRBJ2-7; TRBD1, the table's D call, lacks a check against the DNA. The CDR3 totals 15 residues, both ends included. In germline, CDR1 is SGHRS, CDR2 YFSETQ. CDR3 loop: CASSFAPLGSYEHYL.

In regard to this clonotype: Relative to the germline gene, one junction end is altered; a read error may explain this. V is TRBV6-5 and J is TRBJ1-1; no reliable D call. The V gene's germline CDR1 is MNHEY and CDR2 SVGAGI. CDR3 length equals 15 residues. The DNA of the CDR3 is TGCGCCAGCAGTTACGGCGGTCACGTGTCCACTGAAGCCTTCTTT. As protein: CASSYGGHVSTEAFF.

This clonotype was observed at least ten times. The chain recombines TRBV6-1 with TRBJ1-5; unclear D gene. The CDR3 contains 16 residues. Germline values: CDR1 MNHNS, CDR2 SASEGT. V dropped 5 bases and J dropped 3 bases, with 17 bases sitting between them. The CDR3 loop is CASSSGVAPDNQPQHF. Here the CDR3 DNA reads TGTGCCAGCAGTTCTGGGGTGGCTCCTGACAATCAGCCCCAGCATTTT.

Regarding this clonotype: The junction departs from germline at one end; a sequencing error may be responsible. The chain couples TRBV5-4 to TRBJ1-6; D is unresolved. Per the germline V gene, CDR1 is SGHNT and CDR2 is YYREEE (reference sequence). The CDR3 spans 14 residues. CDR3 loop: CASGIHGRNSPLYF. For the CDR3, the DNA is TGTGCCAGCGGCATACATGGCCGGAATTCACCCCTCTACTTT.

This clonotype was found once. The chain links TRBV12-3 or TRBV12-4 to TRBJ1-1, with D perhaps matching TRBD1 (6 bases). There are 13 residues in the CDR3. V was clipped by 5 bases and J by 5 bases, with 12 bases between them. CDR3 loop: CASSLQGQTEAFF. CDR3 DNA sequence: TGTGCCAGCAGTCTACAGGGTCAGACTGAAGCTTTCTTT.

For this clonotype: As the CDR3 is not closed by the conserved phenylalanine or tryptophan, this likely results from a read error. The DNA is omitted, as the CDR3 cannot be located on it reliably, and the CDR3 follows TCRdb's listing. The V gene is TRBV4-2, the J gene TRBJ1-2; the D call in the table, TRBD1, was not verified against the DNA. The CDR3 length is 15 residues, termini included. Germline loops: CDR1 LGHNA, CDR2 YNFKEQ. Here the CDR3 reads CASSQATDFNYDYIL.

Points on this clonotype: This CDR3 is missing its conserved last phenylalanine or tryptophan, likely due to a read error. The rearrangement links TRBV4-1 to TRBJ2-1; D is unclear. CDR1 MGHRA and CDR2 YSYEKL come from the germline V gene. The CDR3 sequence is 14 residues long. The CDR3 loop reads CDSSQERNYNEQFY. CDR3 bases: TGCGACAGTAGCCAAGAACGCAACTACAATGAGCAGTTCTAC.

This clonotype was seen just once. This sequence may be a read error, since a much larger clone differs from it by one base. The gene calls are TRBV19 and TRBJ2-2, with no clear D. Trimming removed 7 bases from V and 7 bases from J, with 7 bases in between. Germline V gene lookup returns CDR1 LNHDA and CDR2 SQIVND (reference sequence). This CDR3 comprises 11 residues. The CDR3 coding sequence is TGTGCCAGTACCTTTGACGGGGAGCTGTTTTTT. This codes for CASTFDGELFF.

The chain links TRBV6-2 or TRBV6-3 to TRBJ2-1; TRBD1 agrees at 7 bases. Germline-derived CDR1 and CDR2 are MNHEY and SVGEGT. The V segment lost 9 bases and the J segment 8 bases; nucleotides outside the gene matches: 13. This CDR3 region has 14 residues. The CDR3: CASSRQGSNYEQFF. DNA for the CDR3: TGTGCCAGTAGTAGACAGGGCTCAAACTATGAGCAGTTCTTC.

Details on this clonotype: Germline is not matched at one junction end, which may reflect a read error. The chain joins TRBV12-3 or TRBV12-4 to TRBJ2-1; 7 nucleotides agree with TRBD2. The CDR3 consists of 15 residues. The CDR3 nucleotides read TGTGCTAGTAGTTTCTCTCAGCGGGACCACAATGAGCAGTTGTTC. Protein sequence: CASSFSQRDHNEQLF.

A remark on this clonotype: Since no conserved phenylalanine or tryptophan closes the CDR3, a read error is the likely cause. Because the CDR3's place on the DNA is in doubt, the DNA is left out and the CDR3 is given as listed by TCRdb. V is TRBV29-1 and J is TRBJ2-5; TRBD2 is the table's D call and was not checked against the DNA. Inclusive of both ends, the CDR3 amounts to 14 amino acids. From germline, CDR1 is SQVTM and CDR2 ANQGSEA. The CDR3 region is CSVGLGTTPETQHY.

This chain joins TRBV6-1 and TRBJ1-4; the D is unclear. Trimming cost V 10 bases and J 10 bases, with 19 bases left between them. Per germline, CDR1 MNHNS and CDR2 SASEGT. The CDR3 runs to 13 residues. As DNA, the CDR3 is TGTGCCATCCCCGGATTCGAGGGTGTAAAACTGTTTTTT. It yields the protein CAIPGFEGVKLFF.

In regard to this clonotype: A read error may account for a junction end that differs from germline. The chain combines TRBV30 with TRBJ1-2; TRBD1 aligns across 9 bases. This CDR3 comprises 13 residues. The germline V gene encodes CDR1 GTSNPN and CDR2 SVGIG (reference sequence). Written as DNA, the CDR3 is TGTGCTTGGAGTGCACGACAGGGGGTGTGCTACACCTTC. It specifies CAWSARQGVCYTF.

Regarding this clonotype: A clone one base away is much larger, so this may be a read error. V usage is TRBV28 and J usage is TRBJ2-1, with D possibly being TRBD2 (5 bases). Trimming cost V 7 bases and J 5 bases, with 21 bases left between them. Germline lookup yields CDR1 MDHEN and CDR2 SYDVKM. This CDR3 spans 16 amino acids. The CDR3 is CASNPHVIGGNNEQFF. The DNA of the CDR3 is TGTGCCAGCAATCCCCACGTGATTGGAGGAAACAATGAGCAGTTCTTC.

This clonotype was counted between two and nine times. It may be a read error: a sequence one base away is much more abundant. The gene calls are TRBV7-8 and TRBJ1-5, with D possibly matching TRBD1 (6 bases). The germline V gene encodes CDR1 SGHVS and CDR2 FQNEAQ. CDR3 length: 15 amino acids. As DNA, the CDR3 is TGTGCCGGCAGCTTAGAAGGGGGATCGCATCAGCCCCAGCATTTT. It is translated as CAGSLEGGSHQPQHF.